The present T cell receptor beta chain was sequenced within a study of T-cell reconstitution after alpha-beta-depleted transplantation in children. Study observations and caveats: Several hundred expanded graft clones reportedly were the source of alpha-beta T cells about two months after transplant. T-cell counts and diversity were attributed mostly to newly produced T cells one year after transplant. Some patients owed their high day-60 TCRbeta diversity to surviving recipient T cells and thymic progenitors.

Turning to this clonotype: Antigen: not known.

Preparation of the TCRbeta library involved a method that used unique molecular identifiers. TCRdb used MiXCR to reprocess the PCR reads, holding one entry per CDR3 protein. The sample consists of 500,000 to 600,000 distinct CDR3 sequences, 25% to 30% of them appearing once. CDR1 is DFQATT and CDR2 is SNEGSKA in the germline V gene (reference sequence). The CDR3 totals 14 residues. V gave up 2 bases and J gave up 6 bases; unmatched junction bases: 10. The source was PBMCs, collected before TCRalphabeta/CD19-depleted stem cell transplant. The genes are TRBV20-1 and TRBJ2-7, with 7 nucleotides matching TRBD1. This TCR was sampled from a boy under three years old with Wiskott-Aldrich syndrome, due to receive a stem cell transplant. The CDR3 loop reads CSARRGQLGLEQYF. CDR3 coding DNA: TGCAGTGCTAGAAGGGGGCAGCTGGGGCTCGAGCAGTACTTC.